This TCR beta chain emerged from a study of blood T cell repertoires in COVID-19. Looking at the study overall: Specimens from acute and convalescent COVID-19 originated in the United States, Italy and Spain.

Here immunoSEQ multiplex PCR was the method, and the copy in TCRdb shows in-frame clones only, minus some. The table has under 300,000 clones, approximately 84% seen once. Donors of Cohort 3 who recovered were those that had two negative PCRs, clearance, or symptom resolution. This clonotype originated in a man aged 40-49 years who had recovered from COVID-19. Sequenced sample: PBMCs or T cells enriched from blood (not recorded which).

The CDR3 sequence: CATSDAGGKNTEAFF. CDR3 nucleotide sequence: TGTGCCACCAGTGATGCGGGGGGAAAGAACACTGAAGCTTTCTTT. The chain uses TRBV24-1 and TRBJ1-1, with TRBD1 as a possible D gene (5 bases). V shed 3 bases and J shed 1 base, with 11 bases lying between them. The CDR3 contains 15 residues. Per the germline V gene, CDR1 is KGHDR and CDR2 is SFDVKD.